The clone carrying this T cell receptor beta chain was counted only a few times. Assay: immunoSEQ multiplex PCR; the TCRdb copy retains only in-frame clones and omits some. In the table there are roughly 200,000 clones, about 83% of which are singletons. These data originate in a study of blood T cell repertoires in COVID-19. Looking at the study overall: COVID-19 samples from acute and convalescent phases originated in the United States, Italy and Spain. The cDNA or gDNA used as material had been derived from T cells, B-cell-depleted T cells, or PBMCs.

Germline CDR1 reads LNHDA; CDR2 reads SQIVND (reference sequence). The CDR3 has 17 amino acids. V was trimmed by 8 bases and J by 0 bases, leaving 20 bases between them. V and J are TRBV19 and TRBJ1-5; possibly TRBD1 for D (6 bases). The sequenced material came from peripheral blood. This receptor was identified in a man aged 55 to 69 who had recovered from COVID-19. The CDR3 is CASQFQDSPYSNQPQHF. The CDR3 coding sequence is TGTGCCAGTCAATTCCAGGACAGCCCCTATAGCAATCAGCCCCAGCATTTT.